The source of this TCR beta chain is a study of graft-versus-host responses after intestinal transplantation. In the case of this clone: Its antigen remains unidentified.

General study results and limits: Detection of GvH clones occurred in recipient marrow, and some had their first appearance in ileum or blood.

Germline-derived CDR1 and CDR2 are MRHNA and SNTAGT. The CDR3 sequence is 12 residues long. TCRdb's copy holds only in-frame clones and misses some; the assay was immunoSEQ multiplex PCR. The table shows about 50,000 clones, with about nine tenths occurring only once. The material was unstimulated CD4+ T cells sorted from spleen or lymph node cells, obtained before transplant. The V and J genes are TRBV6-4 and TRBJ1-5; D is possibly TRBD1 (6 bases). This receptor was obtained from a human donor who was the organ donor for an intestinal transplant. CDR3 in DNA: TGTGCAGCCGAAGACAGGCTACAGCCCCAGCATTTT. It yields the protein CAAEDRLQPQHF.